Detailed here is one T cell receptor beta chain. Its cognate antigen is unknown. This sample is part of a study of CD8+ T cells in alopecia areata. The ends lost 6 bases at V and 7 bases at J; junction bases unmatched: 13. This CDR3 is 16 amino acids long. CDR1 and CDR2 from the germline V gene are SGHAT and FQNNGV. Overall study results and limits: It was less clear whether patients shared TCRs than it was in mice, possibly because of HLA.

cDNA serving as the sequencing template came from extracted, reverse transcribed RNA. Repertoires were generated with immunoSEQ multiplex PCR, while TCRdb's copy carries only in-frame clones and drops some. The sample shows roughly 250,000 clones, under 70% of them seen only once. The sequenced sample was CD4+ T cells sorted from blood, obtained at week 0. This clonotype originated in a human donor with alopecia areata. The chain joins TRBV11-2 to TRBJ2-1; 9 nucleotides line up with TRBD1. CDR3 residues: CASSPHRDREGNEQFF. The CDR3, as DNA: TGTGCCAGCAGTCCCCACCGGGACAGGGAGGGGAATGAGCAGTTCTTC.